This T cell receptor (beta chain) appears in the sequencing data of a study of cytomegalovirus exposure and HLA in healthy donors (dated by TCRdb to 2016 to 2017). Study-level background: According to an earlier analysis of 550 to 750 of the donors, about 179 million T cells yielded 117 million unique TCR beta sequences and about 300 Gb of sequence data. Because of strong linkage in the cohort, roughly five DR-DQ haplotypes were treated as single units for association and clustering. Roughly 300 gigabases of sequencing data and roughly 80 million unique TCR sequences made up an early release that covered some 640 HLA-typed donors. Across 398 genotyped donors of the cohort, an average of about 250,000 unique TCR beta nucleotide sequences per donor were sequenced, and 15% to 20% of those sequences were non-productive. The study combined high-throughput TCR immunosequencing, statistical association of individual TCRs with disease status, and machine learning to predict cytomegalovirus infection status. Typing coverage varied by locus: roughly 620-640 donors for A, B, C, DRB1 and DQB1; more than 500 for DQA1; more than 600 for DPA1; roughly 450 for DPB1. In an earlier analysis of a few hundred of the donors, high-throughput TCR beta sequencing was used to judge whether each TCR beta V gene segment behaved as functional or pseudogenic. Using immunosequencing, the study profiled T cell repertoires from some 670 subjects and related those repertoires to cytomegalovirus serostatus. The genetic ancestry cluster associated with self-reported Caucasian donors included over 80% of the roughly 380 genotyped donors. Every repertoire in the discovery cohort had been generated on one and the same sequencing platform. Both class I and class II loci were covered by HLA typing, at four-digit resolution. Alongside the repertoire data, information on donor age, sex, ethnicity and CMV serostatus was compiled. Besides the first cohort of hundreds of subjects, a separate validation cohort made up of about 120 different subjects was used. A later genetic analysis took genome-wide SNP genotypes for about 65% of the roughly 670 donors and used that subset as a discovery cohort. To study patterns of TCR occurrence, a later analysis re-analyzed previously published TCR beta repertoires from 666 donors and added high-resolution HLA genotyping. The study was designed to test whether signatures of past pathogen exposure could be identified by cataloging public T cell receptors. In the later analysis, no new phenotypic data were used to find candidate immune exposures; instead, reliance was placed on TCR beta sequences and their occurrence across donors. What the study reported, not specific to this receptor: According to a later analysis, most CMV-associated TCR beta chains appeared to be HLA-restricted, and the HLA associations seemed to be driven largely by CMV exposure. Broadly in line with IMGT annotations, most TCR beta V segments showed up in productive rearrangements about 87% or about 30% of the time in an earlier analysis of several hundred of the donors. In a later analysis, HLA-associated TCR beta chains showed more clonal expansion and lower generation probabilities than non-associated chains that were equally common. A further reported finding was that TCR beta sequences accurately predicted the HLA-A and HLA-B alleles for most subjects in the first cohort. Linkage disequilibrium might explain the correlated functional status among segregating V segments, but an unknown experimental factor could not be excluded. Cytomegalovirus status was reported to be diagnosed by the classifier with high specificity and sensitivity in both the original and validation cohorts. Most TCR sequences were seen in very few donors, while some public TCRs were found in many individuals. An association between a missense DCLRE1C variant and V-gene and J-gene trimming of TCR beta chains was found in a later genetic analysis and replicated in an independent cohort. Because counts were too low, around 18 rarely observed V segments, including chromosome 9 orphons, were left out of the earlier analysis of a few hundred of the donors. HLA typing was unavailable for some donors at each locus, so association tests used only the typed subset. In a later analysis, the rate of TCR association differed among HLA loci, with DRB1 alleles having the most associated TCRs and HLA-C alleles having the fewest. In a later analysis, several top co-occurrence clusters were reported to appear linked to parvovirus B19, influenza, CMV and Epstein-Barr virus. Strong co-occurrence of HLA alleles, especially DR and DQ, made assigning TCR associations to individual alleles difficult. The authors suggested that the approach could potentially be extended to other disease states and immunological phenotypes. The sequencing pipeline was judged likely to have produced a cluster of highly shared sequence variants as a technical artifact. In vitro tests confirmed that a few of the cytomegalovirus-associated TCR beta chains recognize cytomegalovirus antigens. Because the 87-base-pair reads could not distinguish some IMGT-functional V segments, including TRBV6-2 and TRBV6-3, those segments were excluded. In the study, around 160 TCR beta chains were listed as associated with cytomegalovirus. In this cohort, only TCR beta chains were sequenced, and detectable features were limited by the absence of alpha or paired-chain data. The only immune exposure information available for the cohort was CMV serostatus. Compared with the roughly 700-donor mean, donors in an Asian-associated ancestry cluster had fewer N-insertions in productive TCRs, according to a later genetic analysis. Specific HLA alleles were associated with roughly 16,000 TCR beta sequences at a false discovery rate of 0.05 in a later analysis. Sequencing depth was assumed to be roughly uniform across donors in the presence/absence analyses, though that assumption may not hold.

Comments on this clone: What this receptor recognizes is not known. No base quality values were provided; no much bigger clone lies one nucleotide off.

Library method: the immunoSEQ multiplex PCR assay. A mixture of 60 forward primers for TCR Vbeta segments and 13 reverse primers for TCR Jbeta segments was used in the multiplex PCR. The CDR3 region of rearranged TCR beta genes was amplified from genomic DNA by a multiplex PCR assay. Amplified TCR beta libraries were sequenced as 87-base-pair reads on the Illumina HiSeq System. On the study's bioinformatics: In a later analysis, 70 million to 95 million unique TCR beta chains were counted across the 500 to 850 repertoires, and roughly 11 million of these chains were shared by at least two donors. Raw reads were error-corrected and collapsed into unique sequences by a nearest-neighbor algorithm in which closely related sequences were merged to remove PCR and sequencing errors. To assign V, D and J gene segments, CDR3 sequences were aligned to IMGT reference sequences. For a sequence to be retained, a match of at least six nucleotides to both a V gene segment and a J gene segment was required. Rearrangements were called productive when the CDR3 lacked stop codons and stayed in frame with V and J; all others were non-productive. CDR3 was defined according to IMGT convention as the region running from the second conserved V-encoded cysteine to the conserved J-encoded phenylalanine. In an earlier analysis of more than 550 of the donors, sequences lacking an unambiguous match to a single V gene segment were excluded. In an earlier analysis of several hundred of the donors, a V segment was called functional when productive rearrangements were above 56.7%, and segregating when the standard deviation between donors exceeded 5%. A statistical classification framework was developed to diagnose cytomegalovirus status using the catalog of TCR beta chain sequences. In a later analysis, TCR nucleotide sequences were compared against IMGT/GENE-DB human TR gene sequences so that V and J genes could be assigned. The TCRdist pipeline was used in a later analysis to assign CDR3 sequences and most-parsimonious VDJ recombination scenarios. In a later analysis, each TCR beta chain was defined by its CDR3 amino acid sequence together with its V-gene family, and reads without a unique V-gene family were excluded. In a later analysis, several hundred highly shared, low-generation-probability nucleotide sequences were removed to address suspected cross-contamination and a sequencing artifact. In a later analysis, a clonal expansion index was calculated for each public chain from normalized within-repertoire ranks of inferred template counts. Generation probabilities in a later analysis came from a VDJ recombination model fitted to out-of-frame rearrangements, and those results were checked against IGoR. A later analysis scored TCR-TCR, TCR-HLA and TCR-CMV co-occurrence with hypergeometric tests, applying a repertoire-size bias correction to TCR pairs. To estimate false discovery rates, a later analysis permuted the HLA or CMV assignments 20 times. In a later analysis, co-occurring TCRs were grouped with DBSCAN, and TCRdist sequence similarity was added when clustering was performed within HLA-allele-positive subsets. For co-occurrence clustering, repertoires with fewer than 30,000 or more than 120,000 public chains were excluded, along with four to six repertoires with anomalous nucleotide sharing. TCRdb limited this immuneACCESS table to in-frame rearrangements with V and J called. A share of clones is missing; checked studies link under half to unresolved V genes, and the rest is unexplained. V, J and clone size reflect that table, while D and trimming were determined from the DNA. The sample table records around 110,000 clones; roughly three quarters of these occur just once. The ten largest make up 1.5% to 2% of the sample.

CDR1 and CDR2 were assigned from the germline V gene as MDHEN and SYDVKM. From the cysteine up to the phenylalanine, the CDR3 has a length of 13 residues. Only the CDR3 part of the read is kept: 39 bases, read in frame from the first base. The V and J ends are trimmed by 4 bases and 4 bases, leaving 8 bases between them. The cohort comprised some 700 healthy bone marrow donors. Cohort members were all nominally healthy when sampled, although unrecorded immune exposures were likely present. The donor was CMV seronegative and was included in the group of several hundred seronegative cohort members. A peripheral blood sample was provided by each donor, and peripheral blood mononuclear cells were used for TCR beta sequencing. Genomic DNA extraction from the blood cell samples was performed with the Qiagen DNeasy Blood Extraction Kit.

The rearrangement joined TRBV28 to TRBJ2-1, with the D gene too uncertain to name. This clonotype originated in a woman aged 18-29 years in good health and CMV-seronegative. Sequencing was done on a sample of PBMCs. The DNA reads as follows: TGTGCCAGCAGTTACAGCCCTTACAATGAGCAGTTCTTC. This encodes CASSYSPYNEQFF.